This is a list of T cell receptor beta chains from one sample in a study of T cells in Graves' hyperthyroidism and ophthalmopathy. TCRdb called the multiplex PCR reads again in MiXCR, with one record for every CDR3 protein. The table includes more than 500,000 distinct CDR3 sequences, about a sixth detected once. Source material: blood. Receptors were obtained from a woman in her 30s with Graves' hyperthyroidism. CDR3s include the opening cysteine and the closing phenylalanine or tryptophan. A D gene is named only where the DNA matches it firmly. Clone size is not always given. Where it is, it says once, few, many or a class for expanded clones.

TRBJ1-3	-	TRBV28	few	TGTGCCAGCAGTTCCGAGAGGAGCTCTGGAAACACCATATATTTT	CASSSERSSGNTIYF
TRBJ2-1	TRBD2	TRBV14	-	TGTGCCAGCAGCCAGAGACTAGCGGGAGGGGAGCAGTTCTTC	CASSQRLAGGEQFF
TRBJ2-7	-	TRBV11-2	many	TGTGCCAGCAGTATCCTTTACAGGGAGCAGTACTTC	CASSILYREQYF
TRBJ2-5	TRBD2	TRBV7-2	-	TGTGCCAGCAGCCGGCCGGGGGGAACCCAGTACTTC	CASSRPGGTQYF
TRBJ2-4	TRBD1	TRBV7-9	many	TGTGCCAGCAGCTTCGCAGGGGGCGAAAACATTCAGTACTTC	CASSFAGGENIQYF
TRBJ2-5	-	TRBV20-1	many	TGCAGTGCTAGCGAGCAGGTGACCGTACAAGAGACCCAGTACTTC	CSASEQVTVQETQYF
TRBJ2-7	-	TRBV7-6	-	TGTGCCAGCAGCTTACCGGGACTGCCTTCTTCCTACGAGCAGTACTTC	CASSLPGLPSSYEQYF
TRBJ2-5	TRBD2	TRBV4-1	-	TGCGCCAGCAGCCAAGGACTAGCGGGAGCTGGGGAGACCCAGTACTTC	CASSQGLAGAGETQYF
TRBJ1-4	TRBD1	TRBV20-1	-	TGCAGTGCTTCAAACAGGGGGTTTGAAAAACTGTTTTTT	CSASNRGFEKLFF
TRBJ2-1	-	TRBV20-1	-	TGCAGTGCGAGGGGGGGGGTCTACAATGAGCAGTTCTTC	CSARGGVYNEQFF
TRBJ2-2	TRBD2	TRBV9	-	TGTGCCAGCAGCCCTCGCGGACTAGCGGGGATCACCGGGGAGCTGTTTTTT	CASSPRGLAGITGELFF
TRBJ1-1	-	TRBV28	many	TGTGCCAGCAGACCTGGGGCAGGGACCTTTGAAGCTTTCTTT	CASRPGAGTFEAFF
TRBJ2-1	TRBD2	TRBV10-1	-	TGCGCCAGCAGTGGTGGGACTAGCGGGAGGTATAATGAGCAGTTCTTC	CASSGGTSGRYNEQFF
TRBJ1-2	TRBD1	TRBV19	few	TGTGCCAGTAGTCCCCACAGGGGTGGCTACACCTTC	CASSPHRGGYTF
TRBJ2-5	-	TRBV28	-	TGTGCCACCGTCGGGGAAGAGACCCAGTACTTC	CATVGEETQYF
TRBJ1-5	TRBD1	TRBV5-1	-	TGCGCCAGCAGCAAGCGGACAGGGGAGGATCAGCCCCAGCATTTT	CASSKRTGEDQPQHF
TRBJ2-7	-	TRBV15	-	TGTGCCACCAGCAGAGATCGTGGCTCCTCCTACGAGCAGTACTTC	CATSRDRGSSYEQYF
TRBJ1-2	-	TRBV5-1	many	TGCGCCAGCAGCTTGGAACGGAACTATGGCTACACCTTC	CASSLERNYGYTF
TRBJ2-4	-	TRBV12-3/TRBV12-4	few	TGTGCCAGCAGTTTAGTAGGTGGCGCCTTGGCCAAAAACATTCAGTACTTC	CASSLVGGALAKNIQYF
TRBJ1-6	TRBD1	TRBV7-9	-	TGTGCCAGCAGCACCTTAGACAGGGGAATTTCACCCCTCCACTTT	CASSTLDRGISPLHF
TRBJ2-6	-	TRBV28	few	TGTGCCAGCATTGCGAATCATGGCTCTGGGGCCAACGTCCTGACTTTC	CASIANHGSGANVLTF
TRBJ2-3	TRBD2	TRBV28	many	TGTGCCAGCAGTCCTCAGACTAGCGGGAGACGAAGGGATACGCAGTATTTT	CASSPQTSGRRRDTQYF
TRBJ1-2	TRBD1	TRBV7-2	-	TGTGCCAGCAGCTCAGGACAGGGGAAAGGCTACGCCTTC	CASSSGQGKGYAF
TRBJ1-5	-	TRBV6-1	many	TGTGCCAGCAGTTATCGGGGGCTCGATCAGCCCCAGCATTTT	CASSYRGLDQPQHF
TRBJ1-2	-	TRBV7-2	-	TGTGCCAGCAGAGGAGCGACAGGCCACTATGGCTACACCTTC	CASRGATGHYGYTF
TRBJ1-5	-	TRBV3-1	many	TGTGCCAGCAGCCAAGATAGGGCAGAGAATCAGCCCCAGCATTTT	CASSQDRAENQPQHF
TRBJ1-1	-	TRBV3-1	many	TGTGCCAGCAGCCAAGATTTGACGGCTGAAGCTTTCTTT	CASSQDLTAEAFF
TRBJ2-7	TRBD1	TRBV5-8	-	TGTGCCAGCTTCGGGACAGGGGACGAGCAGTACTTC	CASFGTGDEQYF
TRBJ1-2	TRBD1	TRBV29-1	-	TGCAGCGTACGAAATGGACAGGGTTACTATGGCTACACCTTC	CSVRNGQGYYGYTF
TRBJ2-4	-	TRBV20-1	-	TGCAGTGCTCCAACGGGAGCGGGAAACATTCAGTACTTC	CSAPTGAGNIQYF
TRBJ2-7	-	TRBV29-1	many	TGCAGCGTTGGGCAGACCTACGAGCAGTACTTC	CSVGQTYEQYF
TRBJ2-2	-	TRBV28	many	TGTGCCAGCAGTTTATATAACACCGGGGAGCTGTTTTTT	CASSLYNTGELFF
TRBJ1-2	-	TRBV7-2	few	TGTGCCAGCAGCTTAGTAGGGGCGGAGTATGGCTACACCTTC	CASSLVGAEYGYTF